Many counts were recorded for the clone carrying this TCR beta chain. The antigen is unknown. The sample belongs to a study of regulatory T cells in long-lasting Graves disease. At the level of the study: Patients newly diagnosed with Graves' had been on antithyroid drugs for under 3 months.

In germline, CDR1 is MDHEN, CDR2 SYDVKM. The V gene lost 0 bases and the J gene lost 0 bases, with 17 bases spanning the gap. CDR3 size: 18 residues. Arm-PCR with iRepertoire HTBI primers amplified the CDR3 regions for these TCR beta libraries. A single record per CDR3 protein comes from TCRdb applying MiXCR to the multiplex PCR reads. The sample includes 680,000 or so distinct CDR3 sequences, about 15% of them seen just once. The study's findings and limits: Possibly, accuracy suffered from the small sample size.

The sample's time point: newly diagnosed GD, antithyroid drugs for less than 3 months. From PBMCs, RNA was extracted and then used to make the TCR library. The same specimen was also included in a second study, on T cells in Graves' hyperthyroidism and ophthalmopathy. From that study: Carried out on the TCR CDR3, a first-round RT-PCR used the HTBI primer set.

This TCR came from a woman aged 30 to 39 with Graves disease. The V call is TRBV28, the J call TRBJ1-1; D is possibly TRBD1 (6 bases). This specimen was peripheral blood mononuclear cells (PBMCs), taken at new diagnosis, from a patient treated with antithyroid drugs. In DNA form, the CDR3 reads TGTGCCAGCAGTTTATGGGGACTCAGGGGAGCCATGAACACTGAAGCTTTCTTT. The encoded protein is CASSLWGLRGAMNTEAFF.